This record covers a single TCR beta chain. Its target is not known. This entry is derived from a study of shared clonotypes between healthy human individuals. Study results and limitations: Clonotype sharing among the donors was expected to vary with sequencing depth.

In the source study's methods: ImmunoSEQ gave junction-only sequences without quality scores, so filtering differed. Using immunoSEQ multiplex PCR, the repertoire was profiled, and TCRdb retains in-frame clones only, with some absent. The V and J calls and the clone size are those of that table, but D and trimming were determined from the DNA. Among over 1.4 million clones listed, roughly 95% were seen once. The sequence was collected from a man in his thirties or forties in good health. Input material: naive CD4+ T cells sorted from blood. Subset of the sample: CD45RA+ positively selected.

The CDR3 bases are TGCGCCAGCAGCTTGGCCTTAGCGGGCCACACAGATACGCAGTATTTT. This translates into CASSLALAGHTDTQYF. This chain links TRBV5-1 with TRBJ2-3; TRBD2 matches 7 bases. Germline assignment: CDR1 SGHRS and CDR2 YFSETQ. V was pared by 0 bases and J by 2 bases, with 6 bases of the junction left unmatched. The CDR3 consists of 16 residues.